The clone carrying this T cell receptor (beta chain) is medium-sized by share. The data originate from a study of coeliac disease. In the study overall: Refractory coeliac disease type I meant no gluten-free diet response for over 12 months.

The assay was immunoSEQ multiplex PCR, and TCRdb's table has in-frame clones only and misses some. The sample records approximately 8,500 clones, about three fifths being singletons. Germline lookup yields CDR1 LNHDA and CDR2 SQIVND (reference sequence). The CDR3 consists of 15 residues. J lost 9 bases, V lost 2 bases, and 4 bases had no gene match. The sequencing sample was made of intraepithelial lymphocytes from the gut. The chain has TRBV19 and TRBJ2-1, with 13 positions matching TRBD2. This TCR was sampled from a woman aged 60-75 years with celiac disease. CDR3 DNA sequence: TGTGCCAGTAGTATAACTAGCGGGGGGGGTGGTGAGCAGTTCTTC. The encoded protein is CASSITSGGGGEQFF. The whole variable domain, remainder taken from reference TRBV19 and TRBJ2-1, is DGGITQSPKYLFRKEGQNVTLSCEQNLNHDAMYWYRQDPGQGLRLIYYSQIVNDFQKGDIAEGYSVSREKKESFPLTVTSAQKNPTAFYLCASSITSGGGGEQFFGPGTRLTVL.